This section outlines one T cell receptor beta chain sequence together with its context. The antigen is not known. This sample stems from a study of cytomegalovirus exposure and HLA in healthy donors. Study context: HLA-typed donors contributed some 83 million unique TCRs, which were held in an early data release.

Study results and limitations: Being productive about 87% or about 30% of the time was typical of most TCR beta V segments in an earlier analysis.

In germline, CDR1 is LGHNA, CDR2 YSLEER. V lost 3 bases and J lost 3; bases outside the gene matches: 6. The CDR3 covers 15 residues. The PCR made use of 60 Vbeta and 13 Jbeta primers. Sequencing was performed with immunoSEQ multiplex PCR; in TCRdb, only in-frame clones are kept and a portion is missing. The sample contains approximately 95,000 clones, about four fifths of which appear only once. This receptor was identified in an older woman in good health and CMV-seropositive. Material for sequencing was PBMCs. The chain is built from TRBV4-3 and TRBJ2-5; TRBD1 matches at 8 bases. For the CDR3, the DNA is TGCGCCAGCAGCCACCGATTGGACAGGGAAGAGACCCAGTACTTC. This translates into CASSHRLDREETQYF.